The clone carrying this T cell receptor beta chain showed up just a few times. The data are from a study of identical twins. Healthy Caucasians were all of the donors. From germline, CDR1 is MDHEN and CDR2 SYDVKM. This CDR3 is built from 12 residues. V dropped 6 bases and J dropped 1 base, with 7 bases sitting between them. TCRdb itself ran the 5' RACE reads through MiXCR, one entry per CDR3 protein. The table shows roughly 240,000 distinct CDR3 sequences, with roughly 7% occurring only once. These data were likewise used in another study, on yellow fever vaccine responses in identical twins. That investigation notes: Twins showed a vaccine T cell response that reportedly seemed partly convergent, partly personalized.

The chain combines TRBV28 with TRBJ2-7; D uncertain. Sequenced sample: memory (CD45RO+) T cells sorted from blood. This clonotype originated in a woman aged 18-29 years in good health. CDR3 bases: TGTGCCAGCAGCTTTTCATCCTACGAGCAGTACTTC. This encodes CASSFSSYEQYF.